A single sample gave rise to the 20 T cell receptor beta chains below, sequenced in a study of blood T cell repertoires in COVID-19. Data came from immunoSEQ multiplex PCR; TCRdb stores just in-frame clones and leaves some out. The table lists 97,000 or so clones, roughly 85% of them singletons. The sample was peripheral blood. These receptor sequences come from a man aged 45-65 years with active COVID-19.

Only one count was recorded for this clone. The J gene is TRBJ2-7, the V gene TRBV5-4, with 10 nucleotides matching TRBD1. V lost 0 bases to trimming and J lost 3 bases; unmatched junction nucleotides: 3. Germline V gives CDR1 SGHNT, CDR2 YYREEE (reference sequence). The CDR3 has 15 residues. CDR3 region: CASSLAWTGGYEQYF. CDR3 in DNA: TGTGCCAGCAGCTTGGCTTGGACAGGGGGCTACGAGCAGTACTTC.

Notes on this clone: An end of the junction differs from the germline gene, which may be a read error. In nucleotides, the CDR3 is TGTGCTAGCAGCGTACTAGCGGGGGGCGGGAATGAGCAGTTCTTC. Protein: CASSVLAGGGNEQFF. The rearrangement joins TRBV7-7 to TRBJ2-1; 12 bases agree with TRBD2. Germline V gene sequence: CDR1 SSHAT, CDR2 FNYEAQ (reference sequence). This CDR3 region has 15 residues.

This clone was counted a few times. The chain employs TRBV23-1 and TRBJ1-2; TRBD1 is a possible D gene (5 bases). TRBV23-1 is assigned to the ORF class and has an uncertain function. This CDR3 region has 11 residues. V lost 9 bases, J lost 7 bases, and 12 bases lay in between. CDR3 loop: CARIREGGYTF. CDR3 DNA sequence: TGCGCCAGGATCAGGGAGGGTGGCTACACCTTC.

The genes are TRBV20-1 and TRBJ1-1; D not certain. V gave up 2 bases and J gave up 3 bases, with 4 bases separating them. The CDR3 has 11 amino acids. The germline V gene encodes CDR1 DFQATT and CDR2 SNEGSKA (reference sequence). CDR3 loop: CSARTDTEAFF. CDR3 bases: TGCAGTGCTAGAACAGACACTGAAGCTTTCTTT.

The J gene is TRBJ2-3, the V gene TRBV5-8; D might be TRBD1 (5 bases). CDR1 is SGHTS, CDR2 YDEGEE, per germline. The CDR3 covers 16 residues. Trimming removed 0 bases at V and 2 bases at J, with 13 bases between. CDR3 amino acids: CASSLEGQSTTDTQYF. CDR3 sequence (DNA): TGTGCCAGCAGCTTGGAGGGGCAGAGCACCACAGATACGCAGTATTTT.

The chain couples TRBV5-1 to TRBJ2-7; D unresolved. The CDR3 is 15 residues long. V was shortened by 0 bases and J by 0 bases, with 10 bases between the two germline ends. From germline, CDR1 is SGHRS and CDR2 YFSETQ. The DNA for the CDR3 is TGCGCCAGCAGCTTGGGACACCCGAGCTCCTACGAGCAGTACTTC. Protein product: CASSLGHPSSYEQYF.

The V call is TRBV6-4, the J call TRBJ1-2; D is unclear. The V gene's germline CDR1 is MRHNA and CDR2 SNTAGT. V dropped 8 bases and J dropped 5 bases, with 12 bases sitting between them. The CDR3 consists of 12 residues. The CDR3 sequence is CASRGPSYGYTF. CDR3 bases: TGTGCCAGCCGAGGGCCCTCGTATGGCTACACCTTC.

CDR3: CATSDDDRARREAFF. The CDR3 bases are TGTGCCACCAGTGATGACGACAGGGCCCGCCGTGAAGCTTTCTTT. The chain joins TRBV24-1 to TRBJ1-1; 7 nucleotides agree with TRBD1. CDR3 size: 15 residues. Germline CDR1 is KGHDR and CDR2 is SFDVKD. The V gene end was trimmed by 3 bases and the J gene end by 7 bases; junction bases not matched to a gene: 10.

The chain employs TRBV7-2 and TRBJ2-7; D possibly corresponds to TRBD2 (6 bases). Trimming took 1 base from V and 0 from J, leaving 10 bases between them. Germline-derived CDR1 and CDR2 are SGHTA and FQGNSA. The CDR3 has 15 amino acids. The CDR3 coding sequence is TGTGCCAGCAGCTTAGAAGTGGGGGGCTCCTACGAGCAGTACTTC. The encoded protein is CASSLEVGGSYEQYF.

The chain has TRBV5-1 and TRBJ2-5, with TRBD2 identical over 7 bases. V lost 6 bases to trimming and J lost 5 bases; unmatched junction nucleotides: 10. This CDR3 comprises 14 residues. Per germline, CDR1 SGHRS and CDR2 YFSETQ. Written as DNA, the CDR3 is TGCGCCAGCACTACTAGCAAGCGGGGCGAGACCCAGTACTTC. Its protein is CASTTSKRGETQYF.

V and J are TRBV5-1 and TRBJ2-1, with TRBD2 matching 7 bases. The CDR3 consists of 16 residues. In germline, CDR1 is SGHRS, CDR2 YFSETQ. Trimming removed 2 bases from V and 2 bases from J; junction bases left unmatched: 7. DNA for the CDR3: TGCGCCAGCAGCTTATCGCCGCGGGGGACCTACAATGAGCAGTTCTTC. Its protein product is CASSLSPRGTYNEQFF.

A few counts support this clone. This chain joins TRBV11-2 and TRBJ2-1, with TRBD2 identical over 7 bases. This CDR3 has 14 residues. The J segment lost 5 bases and the V segment lost 3 bases, leaving 4 bases of the junction unmatched. Germline V gene data show CDR1 as SGHAT and CDR2 as FQNNGV. CDR3: CASSLGGGNNEQFF. CDR3 nucleotide sequence: TGTGCCAGCAGCTTGGGGGGGGGAAACAATGAGCAGTTCTTC.

This clone was recorded a few times. V is TRBV5-1 and J is TRBJ1-2, with TRBD1 identical over 8 bases. This CDR3 has 14 residues. The trim removed 4 bases at V and 1 base at J, leaving 3 bases unmatched. CDR1 and CDR2 (germline): SGHRS, YFSETQ. The CDR3 DNA sequence: TGCGCCAGCAGCCCAACAGGGGGTAACTATGGCTACACCTTC. Translated, it gives CASSPTGGNYGYTF.

The rearrangement uses TRBV7-2 and TRBJ2-7; weak D call: TRBD1 (5 bases). Deletions cut 6 bases from V and 4 bases from J, with 10 bases between. The CDR3 length is 12 residues. Germline V CDR1 and CDR2: SGHTA, FQGNSA. The CDR3 region is CASRGLSYEQYF. CDR3 bases: TGTGCCAGCAGGGGGCTTTCGTACGAGCAGTACTTC.

The V and J genes are TRBV20-1 and TRBJ2-5; possibly TRBD2 for D (6 bases). Germline V gives CDR1 DFQATT, CDR2 SNEGSKA (reference sequence). The CDR3 loop spans 16 amino acids. V was clipped by 3 bases and J by 0 bases, with 17 bases between them. The CDR3 nucleotides read TGCAGTGCTAGTCCGGCTCGCGGGGTTTACCAAGAGACCCAGTACTTC. Protein product: CSASPARGVYQETQYF.

The rearrangement joins TRBV11-1 to TRBJ2-3, with 9 bases lining up with TRBD1. The CDR3 has 15 amino acids. Trimming cost V 5 bases and J 4 bases; bases outside gene matches: 7. The germline V gene encodes CDR1 SGHAT and CDR2 FQDESV (reference sequence). The DNA for the CDR3 is TGTGCCAGCAGCGACACAGGGGGCCCGGCAGATACGCAGTATTTT. The encoded protein is CASSDTGGPADTQYF. Full variable domain (rest looked up from reference TRBV11-1 and TRBJ2-3): EAEVAQSPRYKITEKSQAVAFWCDPISGHATLYWYRQILGQGPELLVQFQDESVVDDSQLPKDRFSAERLKGVDSTLKIQPAELGDSAMYLCASSDTGGPADTQYFGPGTRLTVL.

The genes are TRBV27 and TRBJ1-4; D perhaps matches TRBD1 (5 bases). Trimming took 4 bases from V and 5 from J, leaving 17 bases between them. The CDR3 is 16 amino acids. Germline V CDR1 and CDR2: MNHEY, SMNVEV (reference sequence). Here the CDR3 DNA reads TGTGCCAGCAGTTCGTTCGCGGGGACGATAAATGAAAAACTGTTTTTT. It is translated as CASSSFAGTINEKLFF.

The V gene is TRBV7-3, the J gene TRBJ2-5; 7 bases match TRBD1. Germline CDR1 is SGHTA and CDR2 is FQGTGA. Germline trimming cut 8 bases from V and 4 bases from J; bases unmatched to any gene: 1. The CDR3 sequence is 11 residues long. As DNA, the CDR3 is TGTGCCAGCTCAGGGGGAGAGACCCAGTACTTC. Protein sequence: CASSGGETQYF.

The chain couples TRBV2 to TRBJ1-2; the D gene is possibly TRBD1 (5 bases). The CDR3 contains 13 residues. The germline V gene encodes CDR1 SNHLY and CDR2 FYNNEI. Trimming left V 7 bases short and J 0 bases short, with 9 bases between. CDR3 sequence (DNA): TGTGCCAGCACAACAGGTCCTAACTATGGCTACACCTTC. Residues: CASTTGPNYGYTF.

The chain recombines TRBV9 with TRBJ2-2, with 8 bases matching TRBD2. The germline gives CDR1 SGDLS, CDR2 YYNGEE. J was trimmed by 5 bases and V by 4 bases; bases with no gene match: 7. There are 15 residues in the CDR3. DNA for the CDR3: TGTGCCAGCAGCCGTGGACTAGCAGGAACCGGGGAGCTGTTTTTT. This sequence encodes CASSRGLAGTGELFF. Based on the CDR3 plus reference TRBV9 and TRBJ2-2, the full variable domain is DSGVTQTPKHLITATGQRVTLRCSPRSGDLSVYWYQQSLDQGLQFLIQYYNGEERAKGNILERFSAQQFPDLHSELNLSSLELGDSALYFCASSRGLAGTGELFFGEGSRLTVL.